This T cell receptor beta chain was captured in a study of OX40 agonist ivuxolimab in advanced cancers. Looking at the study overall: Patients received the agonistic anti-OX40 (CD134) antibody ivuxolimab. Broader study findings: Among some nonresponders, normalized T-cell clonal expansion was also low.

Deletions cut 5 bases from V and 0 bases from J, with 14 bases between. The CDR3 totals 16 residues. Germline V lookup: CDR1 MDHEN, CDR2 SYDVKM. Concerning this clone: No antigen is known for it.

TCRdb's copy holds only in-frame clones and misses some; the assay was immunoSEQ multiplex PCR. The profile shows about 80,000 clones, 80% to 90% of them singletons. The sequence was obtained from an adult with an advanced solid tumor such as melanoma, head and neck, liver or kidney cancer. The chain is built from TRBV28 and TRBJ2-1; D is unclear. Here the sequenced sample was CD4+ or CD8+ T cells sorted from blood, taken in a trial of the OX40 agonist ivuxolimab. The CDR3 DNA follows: TGTGCCAGCAGTCCACGGGCCTTCAGCTCCTACAATGAGCAGTTCTTC. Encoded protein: CASSPRAFSSYNEQFF. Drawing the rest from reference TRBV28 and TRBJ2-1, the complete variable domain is DVKVTQSSRYLVKRTGEKVFLECVQDMDHENMFWYRQDPGLGLRLIYFSYDVKMKEKGDIPEGYSVSREKKERFSLILESASTNQTSMYLCASSPRAFSSYNEQFFGPGTRLTVL.